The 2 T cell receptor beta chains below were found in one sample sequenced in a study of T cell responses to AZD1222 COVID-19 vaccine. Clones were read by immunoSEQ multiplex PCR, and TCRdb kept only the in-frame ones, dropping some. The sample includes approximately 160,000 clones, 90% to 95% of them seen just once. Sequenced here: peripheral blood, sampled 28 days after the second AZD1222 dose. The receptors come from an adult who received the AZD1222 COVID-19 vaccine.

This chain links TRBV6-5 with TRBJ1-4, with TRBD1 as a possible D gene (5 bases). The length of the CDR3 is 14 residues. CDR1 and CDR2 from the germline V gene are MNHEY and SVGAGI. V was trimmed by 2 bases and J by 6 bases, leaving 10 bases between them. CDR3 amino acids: CASSYGGTHEKLFF. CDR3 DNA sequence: TGTGCCAGCAGTTACGGGGGGACCCATGAAAAACTGTTTTTT.

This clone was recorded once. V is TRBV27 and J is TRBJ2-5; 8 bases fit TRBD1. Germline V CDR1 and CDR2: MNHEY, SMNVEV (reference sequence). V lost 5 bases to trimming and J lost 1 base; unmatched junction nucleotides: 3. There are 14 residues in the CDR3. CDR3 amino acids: CASSIQGAQETQYF. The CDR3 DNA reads TGTGCCAGCAGTATCCAGGGGGCCCAAGAGACCCAGTACTTC.